These T cell receptor beta chains were read from a single sample in a study of cytomegalovirus exposure and HLA in healthy donors. Sequencing used immunoSEQ multiplex PCR; TCRdb keeps in-frame clones, though not all of them. The sample yields roughly 190,000 clones, 55% to 65% seen once. Source material: PBMCs. All receptors come from a middle-aged man in good health and CMV-seronegative. Both conserved end residues are trimmed from each CDR3.

J: TRBJ2-7; V: TRBV7-2; CDR3: ASSLGLAGVGYEQY
J: TRBJ2-1; V: TRBV7-2; CDR3: ASSPRGAGGPYEQF
J: TRBJ1-1; V: TRBV7-2; CDR3: ASSLVPNTEAF
J: TRBJ2-3; V: TRBV6-4; CDR3: ASSASGTSTDTQY
J: TRBJ2-7; V: TRBV5-1; CDR3: ASSFGGGAYEQY
J: TRBJ1-6; V: TRBV19; CDR3: ASSIQGALRDSPLH
J: TRBJ2-7; V: TRBV5-1; CDR3: ASSPGTGPSSYEQY
J: TRBJ2-3; V: TRBV7-2; CDR3: ASSLLFPDTQY
J: TRBJ2-7; V: TRBV19; CDR3: ASSGTSGSSEQY
J: TRBJ1-6; V: TRBV11-1; CDR3: ATSLTGDSPLH
J: TRBJ2-7; V: TRBV10-3; CDR3: AISDIAGGREQY
J: TRBJ2-7; V: TRBV6-6; CDR3: ASRNTGTRWAPEQY
J: TRBJ2-1; V: TRBV11-3; CDR3: ASSRTGGFEQF
J: TRBJ1-6; V: TRBV9; CDR3: ASSAGTGNLPLH
J: TRBJ2-7; V: TRBV2; CDR3: ASSEWDRGSYEQY
J: TRBJ2-1; V: TRBV11-2; CDR3: ASSLVGRGVDEQF
J: TRBJ1-1; V: TRBV25-1; CDR3: ASSDMTGGTTEAF
J: TRBJ2-7; V: TRBV11-2; CDR3: ASSNTGEQY
J: TRBJ2-3; V: TRBV11-2; CDR3: ASSLRGLPDTQY
J: TRBJ1-1; V: TRBV6-6; CDR3: ASSTADRDTEAF
J: TRBJ2-5; V: TRBV2; CDR3: ASKLAGHQETQY
J: TRBJ2-7; V: TRBV30; CDR3: AWSQGAIYEQY
J: TRBJ2-5; V: TRBV2; CDR3: ASSVLGDQETQY
J: TRBJ2-1; V: TRBV5-1; CDR3: ASSLDLAGTYNEQF
J: TRBJ1-3; V: TRBV6-5; CDR3: ASRLGGSSGNTIY
J: TRBJ2-3; V: TRBV2; CDR3: ASSDPRGGQY
J: TRBJ2-7; V: TRBV18; CDR3: ASSRRTDTYEQY
J: TRBJ2-1; V: TRBV2; CDR3: AAVSLGTYNEQF
J: TRBJ1-5; V: TRBV10-3; CDR3: AISDAATNQPQH
J: TRBJ1-1; V: TRBV15; CDR3: ATSRTGERDTEAF
J: TRBJ1-2; V: TRBV7-8; CDR3: ASSFGTGAHYGYT
J: TRBJ2-1; V: TRBV2; CDR3: ASSALRLAGGRGEQF
J: TRBJ2-1; V: TRBV7-9; CDR3: ASSLEVSGTGTYNEQF
J: TRBJ2-2; V: TRBV6-1; CDR3: ASRGQGVTGELF
J: TRBJ2-5; V: TRBV6-5; CDR3: ASSLASGALETQY
J: TRBJ2-4; V: TRBV7-9; CDR3: ASSPSLAALAKNIQY
J: TRBJ1-5; V: TRBV23-1; CDR3: ASSQSRRDRVSNQPQH
J: TRBJ2-2; V: TRBV14; CDR3: ASRPTYTGELF
J: TRBJ2-1; V: TRBV6-5; CDR3: ASTVLAGAPLI
J: TRBJ1-1; V: TRBV11-2; CDR3: ASSPQGAQTEAF
J: TRBJ2-1; V: TRBV12-2; CDR3: ASRSGTEYNEQF
J: TRBJ2-3; V: TRBV10-3; CDR3: AISELRADTQY
J: TRBJ2-3; V: TRBV19; CDR3: ASSIAGGTDTQY
J: TRBJ2-6; V: TRBV18; CDR3: ASSPVQAVSGANVLT
J: TRBJ2-3; V: TRBV30; CDR3: AWREGVQRSTDTQY
J: TRBJ2-7; V: TRBV6-6; CDR3: ASSTPRASGRHEQY
J: TRBJ1-2; V: TRBV11-2; CDR3: ASSLAYRGKGYT
J: TRBJ2-7; V: TRBV7-9; CDR3: ASSLKLYEQY
J: NA; V: TRBV5-1; CDR3: ASSSQRGSSYEQY
J: TRBJ2-1; V: TRBV5-3; CDR3: ARSPGQGAKIFYNEQF
J: TRBJ2-2; V: TRBV6-4; CDR3: ASSTGVGNTGELF
J: TRBJ1-3; V: TRBV7-7; CDR3: ARRGSSGNTIY
J: TRBJ2-1; V: TRBV2; CDR3: ASSGYSEQF